This T cell receptor (beta chain) was sequenced during a study of shared clonotypes between healthy human individuals. The wider study: The study used three CD4 naive, three CD4 memory, two CD8 naive and one CD8 memory plate per donor.

V lost 6 bases, J lost 0 bases, and 9 bases lay in between. Germline-derived CDR1 and CDR2 are SNHLY and FYNNEI. The CDR3 contains 14 residues. Samples underwent the assay at deep level. The DNA input per sorted-subset replicate PCR was about 220 ng, corresponding to around 28,000 T cell genomes. Authors' data handling: Junction-only sequences produced by ImmunoSEQ had no quality scores, so filtering differed. Assay: immunoSEQ multiplex PCR; the TCRdb copy retains only in-frame clones and omits some. For V, J and clone size, that table is used; D and trimming come from the DNA. There are some 1,900,000 clones in the sample; about 95% occur only once, and approximately 1% lies in the top ten. With respect to this clone: The same CDR3 can be traced to other DNA sequences in this sample.

Terminally differentiated effector memory CD45RA+ cells were left out of the naive CD8 fraction, which was CD45RO-negative and positively selected for CCR7. This receptor was identified in a young man in good health. V is TRBV2 and J is TRBJ1-5; D may be TRBD1 (6 bases). The source material was naive CD8+ T cells sorted from blood. In nucleotides, the CDR3 is TGTGCCAGCAGCCAGGACAGTAGCAATCAGCCCCAGCATTTT. It codes for CASSQDSSNQPQHF.